This T cell receptor (beta chain) was captured by sequencing in a study of monozygotic twins with inflammatory bowel disease. TCRdb re-analyzed the 5' RACE reads; it lists each CDR3 protein once, without DNA. This repertoire includes some 440,000 distinct CDR3 sequences. Points from the study as a whole: Differences in immunosuppressive treatment may have been a source of added variability in patient repertoires. Patients with IBD had less TCRbeta diversity (inverse Simpson) than their healthy co-twins.

Notes on this clonotype: Its antigen is unidentified.

CDR3 length equals 14 residues. CDR1 and CDR2 (germline): SQVTM, ANQGSEA. The chain links TRBV29-1 to TRBJ1-4; TCRdb gives TRBD1 as the D gene, but with no DNA this cannot be confirmed. The sample was blood. This clonotype was sampled from a human donor with ulcerative colitis or Crohn's disease, or a healthy co-twin of an affected twin (not recorded which). The CDR3 loop is CSYRGAGDGEKLFF.